The T cell receptor (beta chain) described here comes from a study of cytomegalovirus exposure and HLA in healthy donors. Study-level information: Unique TCRs numbering around 85 million, obtained from HLA-typed donors, made up an early data release. Study-level findings and limits: One cluster of highly shared sequence variants probably arose as a sequencing artifact.

PCR employed 60 Vbeta and 13 Jbeta primers. The protocol was immunoSEQ multiplex PCR, while the TCRdb copy is restricted to in-frame clones and leaves out a portion. The repertoire has around 160,000 clones, 68% of them found once; the top ten carry 4% to 5.5%. Participants comprised healthy donors of bone marrow. Worth noting for this clone: The antigen is undetermined.

The CDR3 sequence is 12 residues long. V lost 5 bases to trimming and J lost 7 bases, with 10 bases between them. The germline V gene has CDR1 MDHEN and CDR2 SYDVKM. V and J are TRBV28 and TRBJ2-3; D is perhaps TRBD2 (6 bases). The source is a woman between 18 and 29 years old in good health and CMV-seropositive. The sample was PBMCs. The DNA of the CDR3 is TGTGCCAGCAGTCTGGGCGGGAATACGCAGTATTTT. Its translation is CASSLGGNTQYF.